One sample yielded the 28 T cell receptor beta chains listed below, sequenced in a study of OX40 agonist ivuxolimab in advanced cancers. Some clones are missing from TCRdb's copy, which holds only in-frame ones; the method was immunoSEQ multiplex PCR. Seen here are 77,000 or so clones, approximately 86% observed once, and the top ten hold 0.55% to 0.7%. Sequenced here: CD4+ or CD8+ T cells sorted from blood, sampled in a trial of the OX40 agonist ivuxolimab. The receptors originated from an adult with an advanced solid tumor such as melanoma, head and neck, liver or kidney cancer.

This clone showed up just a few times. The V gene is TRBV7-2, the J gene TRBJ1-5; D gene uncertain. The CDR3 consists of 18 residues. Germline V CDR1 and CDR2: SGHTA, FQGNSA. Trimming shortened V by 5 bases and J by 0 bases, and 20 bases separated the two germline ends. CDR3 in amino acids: CASSPRGRAQYSNQPQHF. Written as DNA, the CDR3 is TGTGCCAGCAGCCCCAGAGGTCGTGCCCAATATAGCAATCAGCCCCAGCATTTT.

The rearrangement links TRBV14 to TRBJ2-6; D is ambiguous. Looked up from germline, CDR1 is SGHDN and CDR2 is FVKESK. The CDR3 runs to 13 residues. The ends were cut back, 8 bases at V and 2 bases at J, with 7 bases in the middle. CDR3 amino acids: CASSGPGANVLTF. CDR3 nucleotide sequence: TGTGCCAGCTCCGGACCTGGGGCCAACGTCCTGACTTTC.

The CDR3 DNA is TGTGCCAGCAGCCAGACTAGCGGGGGGGCCCGAAATACGCAGTATTTT. Translation: CASSQTSGGARNTQYF. J is TRBJ2-3 and V is TRBV9; 14 nucleotides match TRBD2. CDR1 and CDR2 from the germline V gene are SGDLS and YYNGEE. There are 16 residues in the CDR3. V dropped 4 bases and J dropped 7; count of bases not matched to a gene: 8.

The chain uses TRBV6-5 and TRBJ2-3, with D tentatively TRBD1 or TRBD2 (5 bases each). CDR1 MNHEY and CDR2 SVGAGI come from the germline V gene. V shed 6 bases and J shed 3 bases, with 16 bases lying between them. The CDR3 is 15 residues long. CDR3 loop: CASRPLGVATDTQYF. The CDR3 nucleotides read TGTGCCAGCAGGCCTTTGGGGGTTGCTACAGATACGCAGTATTTT.

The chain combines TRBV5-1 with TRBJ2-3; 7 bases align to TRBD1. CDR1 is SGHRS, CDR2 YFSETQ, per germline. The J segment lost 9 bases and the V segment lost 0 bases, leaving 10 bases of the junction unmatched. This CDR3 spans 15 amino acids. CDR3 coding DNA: TGCGCCAGCAGCTTGGGACTCGACAGGGTTGAGACGCAGTATTTT. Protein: CASSLGLDRVETQYF.

CDR3 nucleotide sequence: TGTGCCAGTAGTATAGGACCGTCCGGAAACACCATATATTTT. This codes for CASSIGPSGNTIYF. The chain couples TRBV19 to TRBJ1-3; no definite D call. Trimming took off 1 base at V and 4 bases at J, with 8 bases between the two ends. Germline CDR1 and CDR2: LNHDA and SQIVND (reference sequence). This CDR3 comprises 14 residues.

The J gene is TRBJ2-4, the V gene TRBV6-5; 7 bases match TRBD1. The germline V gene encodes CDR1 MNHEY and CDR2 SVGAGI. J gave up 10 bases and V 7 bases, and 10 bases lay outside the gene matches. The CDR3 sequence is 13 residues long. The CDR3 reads CASIKQGSWIQYF. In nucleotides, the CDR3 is TGTGCCAGCATCAAACAGGGGAGCTGGATTCAGTACTTC.

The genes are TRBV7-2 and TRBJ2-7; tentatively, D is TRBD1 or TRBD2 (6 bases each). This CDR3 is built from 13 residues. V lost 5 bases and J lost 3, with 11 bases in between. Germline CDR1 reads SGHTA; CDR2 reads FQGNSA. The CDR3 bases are TGTGCCAGCAGCAGGGGGGACCTCTACGAGCAGTACTTC. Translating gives CASSRGDLYEQYF.

CDR3 loop: CASREGDSTDTQYF. In DNA form, the CDR3 reads TGTGCCAGCAGGGAAGGGGACAGCACAGATACGCAGTATTTT. This chain joins TRBV6-5 and TRBJ2-3, with D possibly being TRBD1 or TRBD2 (5 bases each). Trimming took 6 bases from V and 0 from J, leaving 10 bases between them. The germline gives CDR1 MNHEY, CDR2 SVGAGI. CDR3 length: 14 amino acids.

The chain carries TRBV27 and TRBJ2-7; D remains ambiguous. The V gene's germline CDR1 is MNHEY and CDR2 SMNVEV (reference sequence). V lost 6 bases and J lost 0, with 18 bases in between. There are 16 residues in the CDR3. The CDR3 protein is CASRSSGRTSSYEQYF. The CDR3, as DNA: TGTGCCAGCAGATCCTCCGGGCGGACCAGCTCCTACGAGCAGTACTTC.

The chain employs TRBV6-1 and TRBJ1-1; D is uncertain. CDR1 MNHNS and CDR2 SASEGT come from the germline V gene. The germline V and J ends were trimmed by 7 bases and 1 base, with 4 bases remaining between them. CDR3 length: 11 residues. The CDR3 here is CASTRNTEAFF. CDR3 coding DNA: TGTGCCAGCACCAGGAACACTGAAGCTTTCTTT.

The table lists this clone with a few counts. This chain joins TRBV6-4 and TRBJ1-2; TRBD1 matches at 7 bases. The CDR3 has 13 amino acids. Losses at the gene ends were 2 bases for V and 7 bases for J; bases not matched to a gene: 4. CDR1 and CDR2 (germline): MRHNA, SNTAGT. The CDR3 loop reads CASSDTGEVGYTF. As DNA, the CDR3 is TGTGCCAGCAGTGACACAGGGGAGGTTGGCTACACCTTC.

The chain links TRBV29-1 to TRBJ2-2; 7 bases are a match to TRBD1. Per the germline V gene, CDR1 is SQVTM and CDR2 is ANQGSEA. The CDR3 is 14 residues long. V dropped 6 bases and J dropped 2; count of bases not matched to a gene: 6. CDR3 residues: CSVPRDRNTGELFF. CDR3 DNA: TGCAGCGTCCCCCGGGACAGAAACACCGGGGAGCTGTTTTTT.

CDR3 region: CASSLASPATYEQYF. The DNA for the CDR3 is TGTGCCAGCAGTTTAGCCTCCCCGGCAACCTACGAGCAGTACTTC. The chain is built from TRBV28 and TRBJ2-5; no clear D gene. Gene TRBJ2-7 matches the end of the DNA better, so the J call may be wrong. The CDR3 totals 15 residues. The V gene's germline CDR1 is MDHEN and CDR2 SYDVKM.

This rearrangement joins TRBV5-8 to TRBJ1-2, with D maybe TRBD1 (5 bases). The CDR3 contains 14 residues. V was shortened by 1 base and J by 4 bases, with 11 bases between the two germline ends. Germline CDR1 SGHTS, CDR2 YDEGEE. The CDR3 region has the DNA TGTGCCAGCAGCTTGATCGACAGACCCTATGGCTACACCTTC. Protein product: CASSLIDRPYGYTF.

The CDR3 bases are TGTGCCAGCAGCCCGCGGGACAGGGGGCCTCGTTTCGACTACGAGCAGTACTTC. This codes for CASSPRDRGPRFDYEQYF. The gene calls are TRBV9 and TRBJ2-7; TRBD1 matches at 12 bases. The CDR3 loop spans 18 amino acids. Germline lookup yields CDR1 SGDLS and CDR2 YYNGEE. The junction had 14 bases not matched to a gene; V was cut back by 4 bases and J by 3 bases.

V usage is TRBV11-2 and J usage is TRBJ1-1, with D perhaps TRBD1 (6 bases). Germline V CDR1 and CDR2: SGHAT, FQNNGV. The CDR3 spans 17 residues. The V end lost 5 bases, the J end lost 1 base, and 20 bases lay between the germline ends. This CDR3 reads CASSASRGVIKNTEAFF. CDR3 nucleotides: TGTGCCAGCAGCGCCTCCAGGGGAGTTATTAAGAACACTGAAGCTTTCTTT. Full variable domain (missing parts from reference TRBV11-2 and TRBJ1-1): EAGVAQSPRYKIIEKRQSVAFWCNPISGHATLYWYQQILGQGPKLLIQFQNNGVVDDSQLPKDRFSAERLKGVDSTLKIQPAKLEDSAVYLCASSASRGVIKNTEAFFGQGTRLTVV.

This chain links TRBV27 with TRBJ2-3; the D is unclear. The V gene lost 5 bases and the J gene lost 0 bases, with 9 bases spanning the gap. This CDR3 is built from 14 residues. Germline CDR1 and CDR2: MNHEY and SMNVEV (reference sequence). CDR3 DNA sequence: TGTGCCAGCAGTCACCCCCCCAGCACAGATACGCAGTATTTT. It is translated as CASSHPPSTDTQYF.

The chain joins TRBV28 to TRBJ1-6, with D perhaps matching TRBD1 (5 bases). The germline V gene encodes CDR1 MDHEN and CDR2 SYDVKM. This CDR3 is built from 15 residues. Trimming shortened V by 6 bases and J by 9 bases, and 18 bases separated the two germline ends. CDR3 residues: CASSLSGTRTSPLHF. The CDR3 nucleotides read TGTGCCAGCAGCCTTTCCGGGACCCGTACTTCACCCCTCCACTTT.

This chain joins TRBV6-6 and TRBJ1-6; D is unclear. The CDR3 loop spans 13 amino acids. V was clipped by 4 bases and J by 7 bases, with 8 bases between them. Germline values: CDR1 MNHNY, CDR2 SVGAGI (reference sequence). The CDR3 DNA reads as TGTGCCAGCAGTTCGAAGACGAATTCACCCCTCCACTTT. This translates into CASSSKTNSPLHF.

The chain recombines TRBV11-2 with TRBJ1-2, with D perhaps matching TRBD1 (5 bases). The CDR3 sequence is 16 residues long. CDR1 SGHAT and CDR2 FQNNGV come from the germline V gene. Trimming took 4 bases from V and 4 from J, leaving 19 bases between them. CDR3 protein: CASSSYRSGRGYGYTF. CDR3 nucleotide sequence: TGTGCCAGCAGCTCCTACAGGTCCGGCCGAGGCTATGGCTACACCTTC.

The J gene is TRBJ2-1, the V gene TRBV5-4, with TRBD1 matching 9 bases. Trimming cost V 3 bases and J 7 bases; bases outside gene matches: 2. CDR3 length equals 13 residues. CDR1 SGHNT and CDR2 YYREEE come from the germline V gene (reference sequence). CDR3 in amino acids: CASSSDRGNEQFF. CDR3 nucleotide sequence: TGTGCCAGCAGCTCGGACAGGGGTAATGAGCAGTTCTTC.

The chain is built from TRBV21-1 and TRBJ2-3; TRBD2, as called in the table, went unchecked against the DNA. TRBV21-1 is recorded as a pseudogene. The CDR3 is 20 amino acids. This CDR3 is CASSNGRQTSGILSTDTQYF. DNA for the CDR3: TGTGCCAGCAGCAACGGACGACAGACTAGCGGGATCTTAAGCACAGATACGCAGTATTTT.

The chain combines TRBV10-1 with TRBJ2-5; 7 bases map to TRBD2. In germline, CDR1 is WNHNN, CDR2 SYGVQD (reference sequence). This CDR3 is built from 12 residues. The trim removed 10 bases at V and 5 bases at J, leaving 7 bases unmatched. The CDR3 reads CANSQGGETQYF. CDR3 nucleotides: TGCGCCAACAGCCAGGGAGGGGAGACCCAGTACTTC.

CDR3 sequence reads: CASSTLARRNTGELFF. DNA for the CDR3: TGTGCCAGCAGCACGTTGGCGAGGAGGAACACCGGGGAGCTGTTTTTT. The rearrangement joins TRBV21-1 to TRBJ2-2; TRBD2, the table's D call, lacks a check against the DNA. TRBV21-1 is classified as a pseudogene. The CDR3 contains 16 residues.

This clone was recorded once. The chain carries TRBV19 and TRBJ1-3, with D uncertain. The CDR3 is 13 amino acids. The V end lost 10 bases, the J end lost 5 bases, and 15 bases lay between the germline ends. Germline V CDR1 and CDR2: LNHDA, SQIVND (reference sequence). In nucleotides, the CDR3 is TGTGCCAAAGAACGGACCCAGAGAAACACCATATATTTT. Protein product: CAKERTQRNTIYF. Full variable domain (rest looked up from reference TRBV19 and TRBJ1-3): DGGITQSPKYLFRKEGQNVTLSCEQNLNHDAMYWYRQDPGQGLRLIYYSQIVNDFQKGDIAEGYSVSREKKESFPLTVTSAQKNPTAFYLCAKERTQRNTIYFGEGSWLTVV.

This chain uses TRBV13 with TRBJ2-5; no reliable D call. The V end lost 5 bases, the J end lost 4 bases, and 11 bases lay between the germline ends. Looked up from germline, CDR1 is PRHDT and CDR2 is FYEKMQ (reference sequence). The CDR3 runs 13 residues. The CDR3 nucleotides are TGTGCCAGCAGCCCGGCGCAGCGAGAGACCCAGTACTTC. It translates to CASSPAQRETQYF.

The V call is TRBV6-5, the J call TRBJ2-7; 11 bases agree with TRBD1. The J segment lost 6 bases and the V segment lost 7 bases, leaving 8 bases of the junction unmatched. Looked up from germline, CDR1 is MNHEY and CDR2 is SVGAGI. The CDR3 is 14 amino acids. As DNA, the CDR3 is TGTGCCAGCACCCTCGGACAGGGGGCGTCCGAGCAGTACTTC. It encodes CASTLGQGASEQYF.